The present TCR beta chain was sequenced within a study of CD8 T cells in Susac syndrome. About the study: There were six sequenced Susac syndrome patients with active disease and eight or nine in remission. Study observations and caveats: The CD4+ T cell repertoires in Susac syndrome did not show any clonal expansion.

This clonotype was detected once. Its antigen is currently unknown. CDR3 length equals 12 residues. The V end lost 4 bases, the J end lost 8 bases, and 10 bases lay between the germline ends. Germline values: CDR1 LGHDT, CDR2 YNNKEL (reference sequence). Random-hexamer reverse transcription was applied to about 0.5 to 1 ug RNA. Amplification of TCR beta CDR3 used immunoSEQ multiplex PCR across 54 Vbeta and 13 Jbeta. MiXCR, run by TCRdb on the immunoSEQ multiplex PCR reads, gives a single entry per CDR3 protein. The sample includes about 240,000 distinct CDR3 sequences, 90% to 97% seen only once; the top ten take about 0.1%.

Sequencing used CD4+ T cells from PBMCs. This chain links TRBV3-1 with TRBJ2-3; perhaps TRBD2 as D (6 bases). The TCR sequence derives from a human donor with Susac syndrome. DNA of the CDR3: TGTGCCAGCAGCCCGGGACTGAGTACGCAGTATTTT. Protein: CASSPGLSTQYF.